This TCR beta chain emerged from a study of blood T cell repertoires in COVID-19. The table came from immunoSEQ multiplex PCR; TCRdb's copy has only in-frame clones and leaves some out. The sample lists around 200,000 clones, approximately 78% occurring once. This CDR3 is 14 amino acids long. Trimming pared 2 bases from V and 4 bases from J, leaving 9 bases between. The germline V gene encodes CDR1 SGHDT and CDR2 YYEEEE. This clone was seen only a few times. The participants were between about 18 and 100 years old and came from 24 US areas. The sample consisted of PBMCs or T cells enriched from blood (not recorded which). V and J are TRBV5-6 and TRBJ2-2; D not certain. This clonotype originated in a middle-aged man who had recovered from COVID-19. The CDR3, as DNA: TGTGCCAGCAGCTTTGGCTTCACCACCGGGGAGCTGTTTTTT. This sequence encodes CASSFGFTTGELFF.